The T cell receptor (beta chain) under discussion was sequenced for a study of PD-L1 blockade in urothelial cancer. As for the study in general: Every 3 weeks, patients received intravenous atezolizumab 1,200 mg, beginning 2014.

Produced via immunoSEQ multiplex PCR; TCRdb's table is partial and in-frame only. The sample has tens of thousands of clones, around 90% seen once; the top ten hold 0.85% to 0.9%. V gave up 0 bases and J gave up 0 bases; unmatched junction bases: 5. Germline-derived CDR1 and CDR2 are SGDLS and YYNGEE. This CDR3 comprises 17 residues. Indicated time point: peripheral blood 6 weeks after treatment start. Sequenced here: PBMCs, sampled around atezolizumab (anti-PD-L1) treatment. The V gene is TRBV9, the J gene TRBJ2-1; 8 nucleotides agree with TRBD2. The clonotype comes from a woman older than 75 with urothelial cancer. The CDR3 DNA follows: TGTGCCAGCAGCGTAGGTCCGGGAGGGGGCTCCTACAATGAGCAGTTCTTC. Amino acid sequence: CASSVGPGGGSYNEQFF.